Presented here are 28 T cell receptor beta chains from one specimen sequenced in a study of T cells in women clearing cervical HPV infection. Some clones are missing from TCRdb's copy, which holds only in-frame ones; the method was immunoSEQ multiplex PCR. The listing records about 39,000 clones. Source material: blood buffy coat. These receptors originate from a woman between 18 and 70 years old with a cervical HPV16 infection that either progressed to CIN3+ or cleared (not recorded which).

As concerns this clone: The read terminates 3 residues before the CDR3 end, so the remaining end is supplied by the germline J gene. The V call is TRBV7-9, the J call TRBJ2-5; 11 bases match TRBD1. Trimming cost V 5 bases and J 5 bases; bases outside gene matches: 7. Germline CDR1 reads SEHNR; CDR2 reads FQNEAQ (reference sequence). The CDR3 runs 15 residues. The CDR3 here is CASSPRDRGRETQYF. CDR3 DNA (partial): TGTGCCAGCAGCCCCCGGGACAGGGGGAGGGAGACC. Using reference TRBV7-9 and TRBJ2-5 for the parts outside the CDR3, the full variable domain is DTGVSQNPRHKITKRGQNVTFRCDPISEHNRLYWYRQTLGQGPEFLTYFQNEAQLEKSRLLSDRFSAERPKGSFSTLEIQRTEQGDSAMYLCASSPRDRGRETQYFGPGTRLLVL.

For this clone: The read ends 3 residues shy of where the CDR3 ends; the end is completed using the germline J gene. The gene calls are TRBV19 and TRBJ1-2, with D perhaps TRBD1 (5 bases). The germline V gene has CDR1 LNHDA and CDR2 SQIVND (reference sequence). This CDR3 contains 17 residues. CDR3 loop: CASTKAPGLAGGNDYTF. The covered CDR3 bases are TGTGCCAGTACCAAGGCACCGGGACTAGCGGGTGGTAATGAC.

Notes on this clone: From the germline J gene comes the end of the CDR3, since the read stops 3 residues before it. The chain joins TRBV12-3 or TRBV12-4 to TRBJ2-1; the match to TRBD2 covers 9 bases. With V trimmed by 6 bases and J by 4 bases, 4 bases remained unmatched. The CDR3 has 14 amino acids. The CDR3 bases that were read are TGTGCCAGCAGCCTAGCGGGATCTTACAATGAG. Encoded protein: CASSLAGSYNE. The whole CDR3 reads CASSLAGSYNEQFF.

About this clone itself: With the read ending 3 residues before the CDR3 end, the germline J gene is used to fill in that end. The chain recombines TRBV16 with TRBJ1-4; the D is unclear. Germline V lookup: CDR1 KGHSY, CDR2 FQNENV. The CDR3 totals 15 residues. Trimming cost V 4 bases and J 7 bases, with 16 bases left between them. The CDR3 bases that were read are TGTGCCAGCAGCCGCTTTCCAGGTGGAGGTGAAAAA. It is translated as CASSRFPGGGEK. Given in full, the CDR3 is CASSRFPGGGEKLFF.

Worth noting for this clone: Coverage ceases 3 residues before the CDR3 finishes, and the germline J gene fills in the end. The chain uses TRBV30 and TRBJ1-2; unclear D gene. The CDR3 consists of 13 residues. Germline values: CDR1 GTSNPN, CDR2 SVGIG (reference sequence). The CDR3 reads CAWRTSVSDTYTF. Incomplete CDR3 DNA: TGTGCCTGGAGGACTAGCGTCTCGGATACC.

Notes on this clone: The read gets to within 3 residues of the CDR3 end, and the germline J gene fills in the rest. The chain joins TRBV2 to TRBJ2-3; TRBD2 agrees at 7 bases. The CDR3 contains 14 residues. Germline lookup yields CDR1 SNHLY and CDR2 FYNNEI. The CDR3 loop reads CASRGQTSNQPQYF. Incomplete CDR3 DNA: TGTGCCAGCAGGGGCCAGACTAGCAATCAGCCG.

A remark on this clone: Read data end 3 residues before the CDR3 end; the end is taken from the germline J gene. The V gene is TRBV29-1, the J gene TRBJ2-1, with TRBD2 matching over 10 bases. Trimming took 4 bases from V and 7 from J; bases not matched to a gene: 4. Germline assignment: CDR1 SQVTM and CDR2 ANQGSEA. The CDR3 spans 13 residues. CDR3 sequence reads: CSVVPSGSNEQFF. The part of the CDR3 DNA that was read is TGCAGCGTTGTTCCTAGCGGGAGTAATGAG.

On this clone itself: The sequence runs out 3 residues before the end of the CDR3; the remainder is reconstructed from the germline J gene. This chain connects TRBV30 to TRBJ2-1, with no clear D. Germline CDR1 is GTSNPN and CDR2 is SVGIG (reference sequence). This CDR3 is 12 amino acids long. The V end lost 2 bases, the J end lost 4 bases, and 6 bases lay between the germline ends. The DNA read from the CDR3 is TGTGCCTGGAGTAGCGTTTACAATGAG. Encoded protein: CAWSSVYNE. The entire CDR3 reads CAWSSVYNEQFF.

With respect to this clone: The read falls 3 residues short of the CDR3 end, and the missing part is taken from the germline J gene. The rearrangement joins TRBV29-1 to TRBJ2-1; TRBD1 agrees at 10 bases. CDR3 length: 14 residues. Germline CDR1 SQVTM, CDR2 ANQGSEA. Trimming removed 6 bases from V and 6 bases from J; junction bases left unmatched: 8. Partial CDR3 DNA: TGCAGCGTCGCACTCAGGACAGGGGGCAATGAG. Translation gives CSVALRTGGNE. The CDR3 reads in full as CSVALRTGGNEQFF.

Points on this clone: The read ends 3 residues early relative to the CDR3; the germline J gene fills the gap. The chain combines TRBV12-3 or TRBV12-4 with TRBJ2-5; TRBD2 matches 11 bases. The V and J ends lost 4 bases and 3 bases, in that order; junction bases with no gene match: 4. The CDR3 length is 15 residues. Here the CDR3 reads CASSSPLAGEETQYF. The sequenced CDR3 bases are TGTGCCAGCAGTTCCCCACTAGCGGGAGAAGAGACC.

As to this clone: The read halts 3 residues ahead of the CDR3 end, with the missing end drawn from the germline J gene. This chain uses TRBV6-2 or TRBV6-3 with TRBJ2-7; possible D gene TRBD2, 6 bases. V was shortened by 7 bases and J by 6 bases, with 22 bases between the two germline ends. Per germline, CDR1 MNHEY and CDR2 SVGEGT. The CDR3 extends over 15 amino acids. The CDR3 here is CASTPASGGAGEQYF. The DNA read from the CDR3 is TGTGCCAGCACCCCAGCCTCCGGCGGGGCGGGCGAG.

A remark on this clone: Coverage ceases 3 residues before the CDR3 finishes, and the germline J gene fills in the end. V usage is TRBV12-5 and J usage is TRBJ2-1, with a weak D call TRBD1 (6 bases). The V gene lost 3 bases and the J gene lost 7 bases, with 7 bases spanning the gap. Germline assignment: CDR1 LGHNT and CDR2 FRNRAP. CDR3 size: 12 residues. The sequenced part of the CDR3 DNA is TGTGCTAGTGGTTTCAGGGGTAATGAG. Protein product: CASGFRGNE. The entire CDR3 reads CASGFRGNEQFF.

Notes on this clone: A junction boundary mismatches the germline segment, possibly from a read error. CDR3: CASSQQQGARANYGYTF. Incomplete CDR3 DNA: TGCGCCAGCAGCCAACAGCAGGGGGCAAGAGCTAACTATGGC. The rearrangement joins TRBV4-2 to TRBJ1-2; 8 bases match TRBD1. The read is 3 residues too short to cover the CDR3 end, so that end is filled in from the germline J gene. CDR1 is LGHNA and CDR2 is YNFKEQ in the germline V gene. CDR3 length: 17 amino acids.

With respect to this clone: The CDR3 end lies 3 residues beyond the end of the read and is filled in from the germline J gene. V gene TRBV9 combines with J gene TRBJ1-3, with 12 bases matching TRBD1. V lost 7 bases to trimming and J lost 2 bases; unmatched junction nucleotides: 7. The CDR3 runs to 16 residues. Germline CDR1 is SGDLS and CDR2 is YYNGEE. The sequenced CDR3 bases are TGTGCCAGCTCCCGGGACAGGGGGCGACCTGGAAACACC. As protein: CASSRDRGRPGNT. The entire CDR3 protein is CASSRDRGRPGNTIYF.

Regarding this clone: Read sequence stops 3 residues before the CDR3 end, and the germline J gene provides the missing end. The chain carries TRBV20-1 and TRBJ1-1; 12 bases are shared with TRBD1. The CDR3 is 15 amino acids. V lost 5 bases and J lost 5; bases outside the gene matches: 9. CDR1 DFQATT and CDR2 SNEGSKA come from the germline V gene (reference sequence). The DNA read from the CDR3 is TGCAGTGCTGGGGGGACAGGGGGCGCAAGGACTGAA. As protein: CSAGGTGGARTE. The CDR3 in its entirety is CSAGGTGGARTEAFF.

Comments on this clone: The missing CDR3 end, 3 residues past where the read stops, is filled in from the germline J gene. The rearrangement uses TRBV5-8 and TRBJ2-5, with a weak D call TRBD2 (5 bases). The CDR3 contains 14 residues. From germline, CDR1 is SGHTS and CDR2 YDEGEE. The ends were cut back, 0 bases at V and 4 bases at J, with 10 bases in the middle. The CDR3 reads CASSLGQAGETQYF. CDR3 DNA, as far as it was read: TGTGCCAGCAGCTTGGGGCAGGCGGGAGAGACC.

A note on this clone: The read terminates 3 residues ahead of where the CDR3 ends, so the germline J gene completes it. The genes are TRBV5-1 and TRBJ2-1; 9 nucleotides match TRBD2. Trimming removed 4 bases from V and 6 bases from J; junction bases left unmatched: 11. The CDR3 consists of 16 residues. Germline values: CDR1 SGHRS, CDR2 YFSETQ. The CDR3 DNA, read in part, is TGCGCCAGCAGCCCGACCGGGACTAGCATATCCAATGAG. Its translation: CASSPTGTSISNE. The whole CDR3 sequence is CASSPTGTSISNEQFF.

For this clone: The missing CDR3 end, 3 residues past where the read stops, is filled in from the germline J gene. V gene TRBV7-6 combines with J gene TRBJ2-7; 11 bases are a match to TRBD2. Germline V CDR1 and CDR2: SGHVS, FNYEAQ. This CDR3 comprises 15 residues. Trimming took 4 bases from V and 0 from J; bases not matched to a gene: 2. CDR3 protein: CASSSTSGISYEQYF. The DNA read from the CDR3 is TGTGCCAGCAGCTCGACTAGCGGGATCTCCTACGAG.

Details on this clone: Read data end 3 residues before the CDR3 end; the end is taken from the germline J gene. The rearrangement links TRBV2 to TRBJ1-2; maybe TRBD1 (5 bases). CDR3 size: 14 residues. Germline V gene sequence: CDR1 SNHLY, CDR2 FYNNEI. This CDR3 is CASLNPVGGNIYTF. The sequenced part of the CDR3 DNA is TGTGCCAGCTTGAACCCCGTGGGGGGAAACATC.

The DNA read from the CDR3 is TGCGCCAGCGTCGGGACATTTTTTTTTGAG. This codes for CASVGTFFFE. The CDR3 in full is CASVGTFFFEQFF. J is TRBJ2-1 and V is TRBV10-2; D is possibly TRBD1 (6 bases). The CDR3 end falls 3 residues outside the read, so it is completed with the germline J gene. The CDR3 is 13 residues long. With 8 bases removed from V and 9 bases from J, the gap between germline ends came to 17 bases. Germline loops: CDR1 WSHSY, CDR2 SAAADI.

On this clone: The CDR3 end lies 3 residues beyond the end of the read and is filled in from the germline J gene. The chain links TRBV2 to TRBJ1-2; D ambiguous. CDR1 and CDR2 from the germline V gene are SNHLY and FYNNEI. Trimming took 2 bases from V and 5 from J, leaving 15 bases between them. The CDR3 consists of 15 residues. This chain's CDR3 is CASSENPSAGYGYTF. CDR3 bases read: TGTGCCAGCAGTGAAAATCCAAGCGCTGGTTATGGC.

As concerns this clone: The read finishes 3 residues shy of the CDR3 end, and the germline J gene is used to complete it. V is TRBV18 and J is TRBJ1-1, with TRBD1 as a possible D gene (5 bases). From germline, CDR1 is KGHSH and CDR2 LQKENI. There are 14 residues in the CDR3. Trimming shortened V by 2 bases and J by 1 base, and 8 bases separated the two germline ends. CDR3 bases read: TGTGCCAGCTCACCATCCAGGGAGAACACTGAA. Its protein is CASSPSRENTE. The whole CDR3 sequence reads CASSPSRENTEAFF. Variable domain in full (rest from reference TRBV18 and TRBJ1-1): NAGVMQNPRHLVRRRGQEARLRCSPMKGHSHVYWYRQLPEEGLKFMVYLQKENIIDESGMPKERFSAEFPKEGPSILRIQQVVRGDSAAYFCASSPSRENTEAFFGQGTRLTVV.

On this clone: The read is 3 residues too short to cover the CDR3 end, so that end is filled in from the germline J gene. The chain combines TRBV19 with TRBJ1-6, with TRBD1 as a possible D gene (6 bases). Germline assignment: CDR1 LNHDA and CDR2 SQIVND (reference sequence). The CDR3 is made up of 15 amino acids. V was trimmed by 5 bases and J by 4 bases, leaving 12 bases between them. CDR3 region: CASSLQGSYNSPLHF. The CDR3 bases that were read are TGTGCCAGTAGTCTACAGGGCTCATATAATTCACCC.

Comments on this clone: The sequence runs out 3 residues before the end of the CDR3; the remainder is reconstructed from the germline J gene. The V call is TRBV5-6, the J call TRBJ1-2; D is unclear. V lost 1 base and J lost 3, with 10 bases in between. Germline values: CDR1 SGHDT, CDR2 YYEEEE. The CDR3 loop spans 14 amino acids. CDR3 DNA (partial): TGTGCCAGCAGCTTGAGGCGAACAGACTATGGC. Protein: CASSLRRTDYG. The whole CDR3 region reads CASSLRRTDYGYTF.

A remark on this clone: With the read ending 3 residues before the CDR3 end, the germline J gene is used to fill in that end. The rearrangement uses TRBV18 and TRBJ2-7; 8 bases agree with TRBD1. CDR3 length: 14 amino acids. Germline trimming cut 6 bases from V and 2 bases from J; bases unmatched to any gene: 6. The germline V gene has CDR1 KGHSH and CDR2 LQKENI. The DNA read from the CDR3 is TGTGCCAGCTCGCTTGGACAGGGAGCCTACGAG. Its protein product is CASSLGQGAYE. Given in full, the CDR3 is CASSLGQGAYEQYF.

A word on this clone: The CDR3 goes on 3 residues after the read ends, and that part is filled in from the germline J gene. This sequence joins TRBV5-1 and TRBJ1-2; TRBD1 aligns across 9 bases. V was pared by 4 bases and J by 0 bases, with 4 bases of the junction left unmatched. Looked up from germline, CDR1 is SGHRS and CDR2 is YFSETQ. This CDR3 is built from 15 residues. The sequenced CDR3 bases are TGCGCCAGCAGCGCCGACAGGGGGTCTAACTATGGC. Translating it yields CASSADRGSNYG. The whole CDR3 is CASSADRGSNYGYTF. Filled out from reference TRBV5-1 and TRBJ1-2, the complete variable domain reads KAGVTQTPRYLIKTRGQQVTLSCSPISGHRSVSWYQQTPGQGLQFLFEYFSETQRNKGNFPGRFSGRQFSNSRSEMNVSTLELGDSALYLCASSADRGSNYGYTFGSGTRLTVV.

The covered CDR3 bases are TGTGCCAGCAGTGGAGGGGCGGAGTACGAC. Translation gives CASSGGAEYD. The full CDR3 protein reads CASSGGAEYDYTF. This chain uses TRBV6-1 with TRBJ1-2, with D possibly being TRBD1 (5 bases). The read ends 3 residues shy of where the CDR3 ends; the end is completed using the germline J gene. This CDR3 has 13 amino acids. Germline CDR1 and CDR2: MNHNS and SASEGT.

Concerning this clone itself: The junction shows a germline mismatch at one end, possibly a read error. The missing CDR3 end, 3 residues past where the read stops, is filled in from the germline J gene. The genes are TRBV4-2 and TRBJ2-7; D ambiguous. From germline, CDR1 is LGHNA and CDR2 YNFKEQ. The CDR3 extends over 15 amino acids. The sequenced CDR3 bases are TGCGCCAGCAGCCAAGAGCGCGAGACTTTCCACGAG. Amino acids: CASSQERETFHE. The CDR3 in full is CASSQERETFHEQYF.